This T cell receptor beta chain is drawn from a study of cytomegalovirus exposure and HLA in healthy donors. In the study overall: Around 89 million unique TCRs from HLA-typed donors made up an early data release. There were just under 400 genotyped donors. Of these, 81% fell in the genetic ancestry cluster associated with self-reported Caucasian donors. Overall study results and limits: Investigators reported 164 TCR beta chains as tied to cytomegalovirus.

The PCR used 60 Vbeta and 13 Jbeta primers. Sequencing used immunoSEQ multiplex PCR; TCRdb keeps in-frame clones, though not all of them. The profile covers roughly 150,000 clones, with over 80% appearing a single time and around 1.5% taken by the ten largest. Regarding this clone: The antigen is undetermined.

V was trimmed by 5 bases and J by 8 bases, leaving 15 bases between them. The CDR3 sequence is 14 residues long. Germline CDR1 reads MGHDK; CDR2 reads SYGVNS. The genes are TRBV25-1 and TRBJ2-2, with D possibly TRBD2 on 6 matching bases. The origin of this receptor is a girl aged 10-17 years in good health and CMV-seropositive. Sample: PBMCs. The DNA of the CDR3 is TGTGCCAGCAGTCGGGCTTGGGCGGGGGGGGAGCTGTTTTTT. Translation: CASSRAWAGGELFF. Using reference TRBV25-1 and TRBJ2-2 for the parts outside the CDR3, the full variable domain is EADIYQTPRYLVIGTGKKITLECSQTMGHDKMYWYQQDPGMELHLIHYSYGVNSTEKGDLSSESTVSRIRTEHFPLTLESARPSHTSQYLCASSRAWAGGELFFGEGSRLTVL.